Listed here is a single TCR beta chain. Its antigen is not yet known. Per-base quality was not reported, and no clone a single base away is much larger than it. The CDR3 regions of human TCRbeta chains were subjected to immunosequencing. For the original study's pipeline: TCRs in the repertoires were matched against a reference library of SARS-CoV-2-specific TCRs that had been generated with the MIRA antigen-specificity platform. Breadth was defined as the fraction of unique TCRs that were SARS-CoV-2-associated. Depth was defined as the fraction of total T cells that were SARS-CoV-2-associated. Using the MIRA data, every spike-specific TCR was mapped to the spike region that the TCR reacted to and assigned to either a CD4 or a CD8 class. Log10-transformed breadth and depth values were compared by one-way ANOVA with Sidak's multiple comparisons tests. This immuneACCESS table, as held by TCRdb, lists in-frame sequences with V and J called but not all clones. Of the missing ones, under half trace to an unresolved V gene in checked studies; the others have no known cause. The D gene and trimming were derived from the DNA, and the V and J assignments and clone size from that table. This sample is represented by 110,000 to 150,000 clones; more than 75% of them were singletons. The ten largest make up less than 2% of the sample.

The data are from a study of T cell responses to AZD1222 COVID-19 vaccine (dated by TCRdb to the early 2020s). Study-wide context: A total of approximately 250 trial participants underwent TCR sequencing, of whom around 210 had received two doses of AZD1222 and around 25 had received two doses of the MenACWY control vaccine. Trial participants were enrolled by age into subgroups of 18-55, 56-69 and 70-plus years, and about 150, 27 and 61 TCR-sequenced participants, respectively, were included in these subgroups.

Results the study describes overall, beyond this receptor: Because no day 14 peak-response samples were available, the repertoires could be characterized only after the peak T cell response. Only six AZD1222 recipients were SARS-CoV-2 seropositive at baseline, limiting conclusions about previously exposed vaccinees. The whole spike protein was spanned by vaccine-associated CD4 TCRs, and dominant responses were seen in regions 160-218 and 743-854. Nearly half of unique spike-specific TCRs reportedly recognized epitopes outside regions mutated in the B.1.351 and B.1.1.7 variants. Participants were mostly white British and included more females than males, and it was suggested by the authors that clonal diversity may have been underestimated. Spike-specific TCR breadth and depth rose significantly after two AZD1222 doses compared with day 0 and with MenACWY recipients. In the small 56-69-year group, the increase in depth fell short of significance, most likely because of low power.

CDR1 SNHLY and CDR2 FYNNEI were looked up in the germline V gene. The CDR3 numbers 14 residues from cysteine through phenylalanine. The CDR3 DNA has 42 bases and is translated from base 1. Relative to germline, V is missing 6 bases and J is missing 6 bases, with 7 bases of the junction outside any gene match. The sample's time point label is to be understood as: about 28 days (+/-7) after the second vaccine dose. Because spike-specific TCR depth and breadth did not differ between the two schedules, AZD1222 recipients who got a second dose at roughly 4 weeks were pooled with those who got a second dose at roughly 12 weeks. Samples from vaccinated people were obtained from the UK trials COV001 and COV002, which included a single-blind randomized controlled phase 2/3 trial of AZD1222 (ChAdOx1 nCoV-19) in healthy adults. For TCRbeta chain sequencing, PBMC samples were collected from trial participants at day 0 and at day 28 after the second dose.

The sequence is built from TRBV2 and TRBJ2-7; a stretch of 11 junction bases matches TRBD2. The sequence was collected from an adult who received the AZD1222 COVID-19 vaccine. This specimen consisted of peripheral blood, obtained 28 days after the second AZD1222 dose. The CDR3 here reads CASSPGLAGGEQYF. The DNA is as follows: TGTGCCAGCAGCCCCGGACTAGCGGGTGGCGAGCAGTACTTC.